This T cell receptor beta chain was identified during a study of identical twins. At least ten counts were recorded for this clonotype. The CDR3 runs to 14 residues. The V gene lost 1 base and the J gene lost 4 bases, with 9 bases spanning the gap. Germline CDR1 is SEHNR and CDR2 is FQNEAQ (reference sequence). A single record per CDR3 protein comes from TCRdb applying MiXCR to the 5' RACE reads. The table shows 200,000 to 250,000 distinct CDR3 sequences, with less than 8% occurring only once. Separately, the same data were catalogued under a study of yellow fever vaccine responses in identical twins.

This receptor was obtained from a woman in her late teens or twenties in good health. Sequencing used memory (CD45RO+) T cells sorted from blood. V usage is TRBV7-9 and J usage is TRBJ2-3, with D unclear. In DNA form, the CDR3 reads TGTGCCAGCAGCTTAGGCGGAGTGGCAGATACGCAGTATTTT. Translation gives CASSLGGVADTQYF.